This T cell receptor beta chain is drawn from a study of blood T cell repertoires in COVID-19. The CDR3 has 14 amino acids. Trimming removed 0 bases at V and 4 bases at J, with 10 bases between. Germline V gene data show CDR1 as SGHRS and CDR2 as YFSETQ. Authors' methods: Amplified reference gene primers provided the basis for estimating nucleated cell counts. Some clones are missing from TCRdb's copy, which holds only in-frame ones; the method was immunoSEQ multiplex PCR. V, J and clone size reflect that table, while D and trimming were determined from the DNA. The sample shows 250,000 to 350,000 clones, around 82% of them seen only once.

The source of this sequence is a woman in her forties or fifties with acute or convalescent COVID-19. The chain employs TRBV5-1 and TRBJ1-1, with a possible D match to TRBD1 (5 bases). The specimen sequenced was peripheral blood. DNA of the CDR3: TGCGCCAGCAGCTTGGGACAGTTGGGCACTGAAGCTTTCTTT. It specifies CASSLGQLGTEAFF.